Below are 4 T cell receptor beta chains sequenced from a single sample in a study of T cell responses to AZD1222 COVID-19 vaccine (dated by TCRdb to the early 2020s). The time point label, read with the paper, signifies: baseline before first vaccination. Library prep was done by the immunoSEQ multiplex PCR assay. The table comes from immuneACCESS by way of TCRdb, which keeps in-frame sequences with V and J called. Part of the clones is missing from these tables; in studies checked, under half for an unresolved V gene and the rest for unknown reasons. In this sample the table shows 100,000 to 140,000 clones, 87% of which occur a single time. The ten most abundant clones make up roughly 4.3% of the sample. The material was peripheral blood, obtained on day 0 of AZD1222 vaccination. The receptors derive from an adult in good health.

The rearrangement joins TRBV7-2 to TRBJ2-7; no clear D. The V end lost 6 bases, the J end lost 6 bases, and 12 bases lay between the germline ends. CDR1 is SGHTA and CDR2 is FQGNSA in the germline V gene. The CDR3 consists of 12 residues. This CDR3 reads CASSLLWSEQYF. DNA of the CDR3: TGTGCCAGCAGTTTATTATGGTCCGAGCAGTACTTC. Supplemented by reference TRBV7-2 and TRBJ2-7, the full variable domain reads GAGVSQSPSNKVTEKGKDVELRCDPISGHTALYWYRQSLGQGLEFLIYFQGNSAPDKSGLPSDRFSAERTGGSVSTLTIQRTQQEDSAVYLCASSLLWSEQYFGPGTRLTVT.

The V call is TRBV27, the J call TRBJ2-1, with 13 bases identical to TRBD2. This CDR3 has 18 amino acids. V was clipped by 5 bases and J by 4 bases; unmatched bases: 11. CDR1 MNHEY and CDR2 SMNVEV come from the germline V gene (reference sequence). The CDR3 is CASSPSTSGGPHYNEQFF. Here the CDR3 DNA reads TGTGCCAGCAGTCCATCGACTAGCGGGGGGCCCCATTACAATGAGCAGTTCTTC.

The CDR3 region is CASSLSLYEQYF. CDR3 coding DNA: TGTGCCAGCAGCTTAAGTCTATACGAGCAGTACTTC. The rearrangement links TRBV7-9 to TRBJ2-7; D remains unclear. The ends were cut back, 2 bases at V and 4 bases at J, with 6 bases in the middle. This CDR3 contains 12 residues. CDR1 SEHNR and CDR2 FQNEAQ come from the germline V gene (reference sequence).

The rearrangement uses TRBV6-4 and TRBJ2-1; TRBD2 is a possible D gene (5 bases). V gave up 0 bases and J gave up 0 bases, with 6 bases separating them. The length of the CDR3 is 15 residues. Germline-derived CDR1 and CDR2 are MRHNA and SNTAGT. CDR3 sequence reads: CASSDSGDSYNEQFF. CDR3 DNA: TGTGCCAGCAGTGACTCGGGAGACTCCTACAATGAGCAGTTCTTC.